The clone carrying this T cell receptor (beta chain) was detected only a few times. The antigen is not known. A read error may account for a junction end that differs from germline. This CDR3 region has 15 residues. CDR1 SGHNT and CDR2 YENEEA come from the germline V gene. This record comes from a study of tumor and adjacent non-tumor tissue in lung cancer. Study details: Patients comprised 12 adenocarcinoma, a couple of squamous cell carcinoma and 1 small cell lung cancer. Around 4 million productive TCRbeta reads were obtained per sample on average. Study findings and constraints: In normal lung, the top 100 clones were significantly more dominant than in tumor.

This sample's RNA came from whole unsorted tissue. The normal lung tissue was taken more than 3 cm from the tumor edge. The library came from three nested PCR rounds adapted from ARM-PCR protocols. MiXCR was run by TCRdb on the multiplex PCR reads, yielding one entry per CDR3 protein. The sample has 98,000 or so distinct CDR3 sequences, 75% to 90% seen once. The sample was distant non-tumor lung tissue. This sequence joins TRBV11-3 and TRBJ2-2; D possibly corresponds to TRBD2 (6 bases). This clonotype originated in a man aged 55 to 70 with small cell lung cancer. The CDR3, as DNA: TGTGCCAGCAGTTACGGTAGCGGAGGGACCGGGGAGCTGCTTTTT. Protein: CASSYGSGGTGELLF.